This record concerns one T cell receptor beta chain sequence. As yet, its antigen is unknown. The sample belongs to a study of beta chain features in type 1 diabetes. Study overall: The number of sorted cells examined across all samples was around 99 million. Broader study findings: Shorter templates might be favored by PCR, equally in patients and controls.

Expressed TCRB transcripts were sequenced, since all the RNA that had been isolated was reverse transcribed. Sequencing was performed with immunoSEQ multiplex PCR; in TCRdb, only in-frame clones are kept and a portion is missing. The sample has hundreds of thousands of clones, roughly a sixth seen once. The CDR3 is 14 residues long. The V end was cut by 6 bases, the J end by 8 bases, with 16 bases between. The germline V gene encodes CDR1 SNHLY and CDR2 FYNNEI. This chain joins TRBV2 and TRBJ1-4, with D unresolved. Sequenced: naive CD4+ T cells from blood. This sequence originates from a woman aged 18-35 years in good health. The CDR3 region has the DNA TGTGCCAGCAGCGGCGGATCCCGAAGAGAAAAACTGTTTTTT. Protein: CASSGGSRREKLFF.